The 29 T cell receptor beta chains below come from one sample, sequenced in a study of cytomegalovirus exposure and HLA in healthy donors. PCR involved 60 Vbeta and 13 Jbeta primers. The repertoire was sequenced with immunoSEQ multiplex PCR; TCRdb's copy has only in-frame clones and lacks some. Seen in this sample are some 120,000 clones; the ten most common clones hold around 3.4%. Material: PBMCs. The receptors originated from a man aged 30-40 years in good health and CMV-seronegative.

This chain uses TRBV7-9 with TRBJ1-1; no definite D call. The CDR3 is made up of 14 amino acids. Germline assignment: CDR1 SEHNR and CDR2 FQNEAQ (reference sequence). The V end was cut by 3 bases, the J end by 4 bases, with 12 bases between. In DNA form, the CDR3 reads TGTGCCAGCAGCTTGGAGTTGTCAACCACTGAAGCTTTCTTT. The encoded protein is CASSLELSTTEAFF.

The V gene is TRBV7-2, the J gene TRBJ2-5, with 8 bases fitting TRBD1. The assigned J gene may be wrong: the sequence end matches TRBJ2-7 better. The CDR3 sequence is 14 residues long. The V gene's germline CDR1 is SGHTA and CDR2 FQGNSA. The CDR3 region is CASKRTGFTYEQYF. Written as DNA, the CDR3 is TGTGCCAGCAAACGGACAGGGTTTACCTACGAGCAGTACTTC.

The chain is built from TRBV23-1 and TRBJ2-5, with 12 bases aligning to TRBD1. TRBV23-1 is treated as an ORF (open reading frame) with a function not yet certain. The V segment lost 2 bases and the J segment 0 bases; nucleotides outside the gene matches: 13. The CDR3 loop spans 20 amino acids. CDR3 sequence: CASSQNTKYGTGGDQETQYF. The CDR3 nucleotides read TGCGCCAGCAGTCAAAACACGAAATATGGGACAGGGGGCGACCAAGAGACCCAGTACTTC.

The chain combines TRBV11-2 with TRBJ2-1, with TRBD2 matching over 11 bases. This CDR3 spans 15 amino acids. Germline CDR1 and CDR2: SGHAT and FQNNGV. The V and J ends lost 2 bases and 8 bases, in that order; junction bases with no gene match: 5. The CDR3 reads CASSLLTSGAHEQFF. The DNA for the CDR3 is TGTGCCAGCAGCTTACTGACTAGCGGGGCCCATGAGCAGTTCTTC.

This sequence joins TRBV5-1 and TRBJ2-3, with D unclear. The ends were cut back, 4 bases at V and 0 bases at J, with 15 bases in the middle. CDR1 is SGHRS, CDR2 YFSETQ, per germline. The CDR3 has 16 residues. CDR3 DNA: TGCGCCAGCAGCCCACCTTTAGAGTCTAGCACAGATACGCAGTATTTT. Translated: CASSPPLESSTDTQYF. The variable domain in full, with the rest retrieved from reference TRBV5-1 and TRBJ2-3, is KAGVTQTPRYLIKTRGQQVTLSCSPISGHRSVSWYQQTPGQGLQFLFEYFSETQRNKGNFPGRFSGRQFSNSRSEMNVSTLELGDSALYLCASSPPLESSTDTQYFGPGTRLTVL.

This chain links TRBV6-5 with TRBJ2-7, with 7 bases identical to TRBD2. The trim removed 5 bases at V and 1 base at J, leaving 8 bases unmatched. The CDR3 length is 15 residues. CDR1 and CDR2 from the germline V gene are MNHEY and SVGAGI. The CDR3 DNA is TGTGCCAGCAGTGCCCGGCGGGGGTATTCCTACGAGCAGTACTTC. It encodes CASSARRGYSYEQYF.

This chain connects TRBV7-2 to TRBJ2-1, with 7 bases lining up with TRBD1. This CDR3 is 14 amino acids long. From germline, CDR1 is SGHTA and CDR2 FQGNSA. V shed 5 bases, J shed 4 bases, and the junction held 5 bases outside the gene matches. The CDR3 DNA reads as TGTGCCAGCAGCAGAGGGACAGCATACAATGAGCAGTTCTTC. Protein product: CASSRGTAYNEQFF.

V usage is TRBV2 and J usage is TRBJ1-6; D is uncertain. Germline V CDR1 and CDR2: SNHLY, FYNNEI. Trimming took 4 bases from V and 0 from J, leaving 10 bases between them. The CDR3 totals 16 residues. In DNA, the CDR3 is TGTGCCAGCAGTGGAGGGTCTGTCTCCTATAATTCACCCCTCCACTTT. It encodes CASSGGSVSYNSPLHF. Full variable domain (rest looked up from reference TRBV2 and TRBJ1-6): EPEVTQTPSHQVTQMGQEVILRCVPISNHLYFYWYRQILGQKVEFLVSFYNNEISEKSEIFDDQFSVERPDGSNFTLKIRSTKLEDSAMYFCASSGGSVSYNSPLHFGNGTRLTVT.

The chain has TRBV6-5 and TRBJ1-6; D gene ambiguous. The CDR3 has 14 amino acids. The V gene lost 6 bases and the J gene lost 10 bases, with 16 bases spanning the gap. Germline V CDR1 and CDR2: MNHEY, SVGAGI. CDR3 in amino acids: CASSDIPHRSPLHF. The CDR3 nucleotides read TGTGCCAGCAGCGACATTCCCCATAGGTCACCCCTCCACTTT.

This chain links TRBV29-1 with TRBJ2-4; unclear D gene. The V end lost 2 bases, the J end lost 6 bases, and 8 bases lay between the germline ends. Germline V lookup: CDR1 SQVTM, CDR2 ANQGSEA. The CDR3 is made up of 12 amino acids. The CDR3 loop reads CSVERSGNIQYF. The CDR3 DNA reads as TGCAGCGTTGAAAGGTCGGGAAACATTCAGTACTTC.

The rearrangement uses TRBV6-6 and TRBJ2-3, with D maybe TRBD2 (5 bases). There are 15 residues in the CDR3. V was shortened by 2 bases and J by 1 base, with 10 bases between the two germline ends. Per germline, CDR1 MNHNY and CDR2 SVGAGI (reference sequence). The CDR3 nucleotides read TGTGCCAGCAGTTACCAGCGAGCGGGCACAGATACGCAGTATTTT. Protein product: CASSYQRAGTDTQYF.

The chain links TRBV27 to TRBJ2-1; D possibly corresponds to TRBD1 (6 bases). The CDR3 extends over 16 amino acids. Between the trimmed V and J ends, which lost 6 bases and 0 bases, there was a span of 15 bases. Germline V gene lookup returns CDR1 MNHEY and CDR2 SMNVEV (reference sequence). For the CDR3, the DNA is TGTGCCAGCAGCCTTAAGGGGGTTAGCTCCTACAATGAGCAGTTCTTC. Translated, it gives CASSLKGVSSYNEQFF.

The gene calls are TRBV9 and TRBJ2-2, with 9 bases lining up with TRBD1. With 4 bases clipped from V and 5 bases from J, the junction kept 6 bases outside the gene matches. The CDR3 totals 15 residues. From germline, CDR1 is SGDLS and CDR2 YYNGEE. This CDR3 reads CASSLWTGETGELFF. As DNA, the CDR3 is TGTGCCAGCAGCCTATGGACAGGGGAGACCGGGGAGCTGTTTTTT. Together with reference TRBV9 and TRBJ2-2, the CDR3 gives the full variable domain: DSGVTQTPKHLITATGQRVTLRCSPRSGDLSVYWYQQSLDQGLQFLIQYYNGEERAKGNILERFSAQQFPDLHSELNLSSLELGDSALYFCASSLWTGETGELFFGEGSRLTVL.

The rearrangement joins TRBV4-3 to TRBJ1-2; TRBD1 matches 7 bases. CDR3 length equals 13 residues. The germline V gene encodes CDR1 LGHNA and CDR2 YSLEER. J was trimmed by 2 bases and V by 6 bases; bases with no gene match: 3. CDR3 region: CASSPQGNYGYTF. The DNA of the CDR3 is TGCGCCAGCAGTCCACAGGGGAACTATGGCTACACCTTC.

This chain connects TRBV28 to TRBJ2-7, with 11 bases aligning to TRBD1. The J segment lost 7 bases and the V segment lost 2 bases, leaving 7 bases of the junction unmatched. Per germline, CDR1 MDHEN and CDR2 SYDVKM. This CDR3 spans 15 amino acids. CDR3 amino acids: CASSLIGQGAREQYF. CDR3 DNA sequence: TGTGCCAGCAGTTTAATCGGACAGGGGGCACGGGAGCAGTACTTC.

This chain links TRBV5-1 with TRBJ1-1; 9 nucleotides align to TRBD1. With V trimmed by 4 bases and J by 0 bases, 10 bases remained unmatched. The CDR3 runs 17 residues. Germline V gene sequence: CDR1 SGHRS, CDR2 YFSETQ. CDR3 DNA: TGCGCCAGCAGCCCAATCCCACGACAGGGGGTGAACACTGAAGCTTTCTTT. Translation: CASSPIPRQGVNTEAFF.

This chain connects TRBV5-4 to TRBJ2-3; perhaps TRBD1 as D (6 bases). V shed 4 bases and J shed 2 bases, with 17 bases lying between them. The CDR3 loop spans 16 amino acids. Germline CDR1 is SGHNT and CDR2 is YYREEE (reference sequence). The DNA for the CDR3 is TGTGCCAGCAGCCTATCCAAACAGGGATCCACAGATACGCAGTATTTT. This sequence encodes CASSLSKQGSTDTQYF.

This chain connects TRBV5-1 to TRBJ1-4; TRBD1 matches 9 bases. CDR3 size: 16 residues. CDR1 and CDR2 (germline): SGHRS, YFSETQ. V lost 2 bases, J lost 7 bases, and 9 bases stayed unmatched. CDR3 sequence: CASSFLGTGGVEKLFF. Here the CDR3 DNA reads TGCGCCAGCAGCTTTCTCGGTACAGGGGGCGTTGAAAAACTGTTTTTT.

CDR3 sequence: CASSPPGSSYNEQFF. CDR3 coding DNA: TGTGCCAGCTCACCACCGGGGAGCTCCTACAATGAGCAGTTCTTC. The V and J genes are TRBV18 and TRBJ2-1; D perhaps matches TRBD2 (5 bases). CDR1 is KGHSH and CDR2 is LQKENI in the germline V gene. Trimming stripped 0 bases from V and 0 bases from J, with 6 bases between. This CDR3 is built from 15 residues.

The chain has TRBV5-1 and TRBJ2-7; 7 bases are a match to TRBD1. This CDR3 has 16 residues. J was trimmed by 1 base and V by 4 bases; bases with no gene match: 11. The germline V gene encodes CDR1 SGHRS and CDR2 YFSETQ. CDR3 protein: CASSRSGQSASYEQYF. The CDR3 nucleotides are TGCGCCAGCAGCCGATCGGGACAGTCGGCGTCCTACGAGCAGTACTTC.

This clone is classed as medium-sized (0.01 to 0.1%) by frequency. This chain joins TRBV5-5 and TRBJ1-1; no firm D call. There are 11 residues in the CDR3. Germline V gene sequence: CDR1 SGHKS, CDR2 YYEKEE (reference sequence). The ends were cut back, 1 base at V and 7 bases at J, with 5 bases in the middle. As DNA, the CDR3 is TGTGCCAGCAGCTTGCGGGATGAAGCTTTCTTT. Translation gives CASSLRDEAFF.

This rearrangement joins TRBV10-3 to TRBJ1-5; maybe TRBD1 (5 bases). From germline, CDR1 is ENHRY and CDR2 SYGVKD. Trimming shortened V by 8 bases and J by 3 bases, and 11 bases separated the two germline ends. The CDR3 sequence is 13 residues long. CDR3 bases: TGTGCCATCCGAGGACAAGCCAATCAGCCCCAGCATTTT. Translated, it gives CAIRGQANQPQHF.

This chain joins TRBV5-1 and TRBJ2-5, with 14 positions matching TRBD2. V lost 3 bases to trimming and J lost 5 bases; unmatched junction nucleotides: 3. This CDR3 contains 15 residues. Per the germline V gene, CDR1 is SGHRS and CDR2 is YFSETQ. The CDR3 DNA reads TGCGCCAGCAGCTCGGGACTAGCGGGGGCCGAGACCCAGTACTTC. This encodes CASSSGLAGAETQYF.

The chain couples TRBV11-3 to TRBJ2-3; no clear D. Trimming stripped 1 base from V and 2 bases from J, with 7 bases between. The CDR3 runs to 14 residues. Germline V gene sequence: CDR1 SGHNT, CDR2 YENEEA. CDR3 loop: CASSLGAHTDTQYF. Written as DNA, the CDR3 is TGTGCCAGCAGCTTAGGCGCCCACACAGATACGCAGTATTTT.

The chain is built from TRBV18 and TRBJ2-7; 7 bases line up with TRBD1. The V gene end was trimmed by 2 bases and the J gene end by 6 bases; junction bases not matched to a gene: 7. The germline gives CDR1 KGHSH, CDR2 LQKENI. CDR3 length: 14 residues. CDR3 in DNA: TGTGCCAGCTCACCAACCGGACAGGAGAGCGAGCAGTACTTC. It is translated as CASSPTGQESEQYF.

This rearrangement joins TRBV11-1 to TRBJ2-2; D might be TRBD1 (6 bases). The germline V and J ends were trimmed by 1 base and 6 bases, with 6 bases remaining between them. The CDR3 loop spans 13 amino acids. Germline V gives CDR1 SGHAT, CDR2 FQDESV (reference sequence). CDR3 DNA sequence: TGTGCCAGCAGCTTAGAGGGGGCCGGGGAGCTGTTTTTT. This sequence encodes CASSLEGAGELFF.

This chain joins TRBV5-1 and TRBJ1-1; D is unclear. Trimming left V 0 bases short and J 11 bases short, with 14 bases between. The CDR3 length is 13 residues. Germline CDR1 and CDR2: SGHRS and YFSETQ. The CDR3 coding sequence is TGCGCCAGCAGCTTGGCCCTTTCACGGGAGGCTTTCTTT. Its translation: CASSLALSREAFF. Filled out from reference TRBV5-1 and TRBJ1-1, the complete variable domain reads KAGVTQTPRYLIKTRGQQVTLSCSPISGHRSVSWYQQTPGQGLQFLFEYFSETQRNKGNFPGRFSGRQFSNSRSEMNVSTLELGDSALYLCASSLALSREAFFGQGTRLTVV.

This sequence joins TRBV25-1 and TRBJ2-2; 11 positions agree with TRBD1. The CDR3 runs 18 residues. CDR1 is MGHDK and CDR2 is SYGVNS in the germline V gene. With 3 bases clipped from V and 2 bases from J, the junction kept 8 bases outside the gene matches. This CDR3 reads CASSDWTGTGGNTGELFF. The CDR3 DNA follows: TGTGCCAGCAGTGATTGGACCGGGACAGGGGGAAACACCGGGGAGCTGTTTTTT. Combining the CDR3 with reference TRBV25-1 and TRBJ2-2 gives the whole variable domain EADIYQTPRYLVIGTGKKITLECSQTMGHDKMYWYQQDPGMELHLIHYSYGVNSTEKGDLSSESTVSRIRTEHFPLTLESARPSHTSQYLCASSDWTGTGGNTGELFFGEGSRLTVL.

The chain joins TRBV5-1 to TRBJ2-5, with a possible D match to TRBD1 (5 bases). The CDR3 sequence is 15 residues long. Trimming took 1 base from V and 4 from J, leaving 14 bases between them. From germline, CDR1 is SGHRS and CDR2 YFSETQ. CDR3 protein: CASSLFPTQGETQYF. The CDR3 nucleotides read TGCGCCAGCAGCTTGTTCCCGACTCAGGGAGAGACCCAGTACTTC.